This T cell receptor beta chain was documented in a study of shared clonotypes between healthy human individuals. As for the study in general: Each donor contributed plates that comprised three CD4 naive, three CD4 memory, two CD8 naive and one CD8 memory.

The run depth of the assay was deep. The protocol was immunoSEQ multiplex PCR, while the TCRdb copy is restricted to in-frame clones and leaves out a portion. The sample has millions of clones, about 95% seen once; the top ten hold 1% to 1.3%. As regards this clone: Its target is not known.

Notes on the study in general: It was the few donors that limited the genetic and exposure-history diversity represented.

Terminally differentiated effector memory CD45RA+ cells were excluded from the naive CD8 cells, which were CD45RO-negative and positively selected for CCR7. Those who donated, Caucasian adults without exception, all lived in Nashville, Tennessee. The CDR3 is made up of 17 amino acids. Germline trimming cut 6 bases from V and 2 bases from J; bases unmatched to any gene: 13. Germline CDR1 reads SGHTS; CDR2 reads YDEGEE. Sequencing input: naive CD8+ T cells sorted from blood. The chain joins TRBV5-8 to TRBJ2-2, with 7 bases fitting TRBD2. This sequence originates from a man aged 18 to 35 in good health. The CDR3 is CASTSGLLNLNTGELFF. The CDR3 DNA reads TGTGCCAGCACCTCGGGACTACTTAATCTCAACACCGGGGAGCTGTTTTTT.